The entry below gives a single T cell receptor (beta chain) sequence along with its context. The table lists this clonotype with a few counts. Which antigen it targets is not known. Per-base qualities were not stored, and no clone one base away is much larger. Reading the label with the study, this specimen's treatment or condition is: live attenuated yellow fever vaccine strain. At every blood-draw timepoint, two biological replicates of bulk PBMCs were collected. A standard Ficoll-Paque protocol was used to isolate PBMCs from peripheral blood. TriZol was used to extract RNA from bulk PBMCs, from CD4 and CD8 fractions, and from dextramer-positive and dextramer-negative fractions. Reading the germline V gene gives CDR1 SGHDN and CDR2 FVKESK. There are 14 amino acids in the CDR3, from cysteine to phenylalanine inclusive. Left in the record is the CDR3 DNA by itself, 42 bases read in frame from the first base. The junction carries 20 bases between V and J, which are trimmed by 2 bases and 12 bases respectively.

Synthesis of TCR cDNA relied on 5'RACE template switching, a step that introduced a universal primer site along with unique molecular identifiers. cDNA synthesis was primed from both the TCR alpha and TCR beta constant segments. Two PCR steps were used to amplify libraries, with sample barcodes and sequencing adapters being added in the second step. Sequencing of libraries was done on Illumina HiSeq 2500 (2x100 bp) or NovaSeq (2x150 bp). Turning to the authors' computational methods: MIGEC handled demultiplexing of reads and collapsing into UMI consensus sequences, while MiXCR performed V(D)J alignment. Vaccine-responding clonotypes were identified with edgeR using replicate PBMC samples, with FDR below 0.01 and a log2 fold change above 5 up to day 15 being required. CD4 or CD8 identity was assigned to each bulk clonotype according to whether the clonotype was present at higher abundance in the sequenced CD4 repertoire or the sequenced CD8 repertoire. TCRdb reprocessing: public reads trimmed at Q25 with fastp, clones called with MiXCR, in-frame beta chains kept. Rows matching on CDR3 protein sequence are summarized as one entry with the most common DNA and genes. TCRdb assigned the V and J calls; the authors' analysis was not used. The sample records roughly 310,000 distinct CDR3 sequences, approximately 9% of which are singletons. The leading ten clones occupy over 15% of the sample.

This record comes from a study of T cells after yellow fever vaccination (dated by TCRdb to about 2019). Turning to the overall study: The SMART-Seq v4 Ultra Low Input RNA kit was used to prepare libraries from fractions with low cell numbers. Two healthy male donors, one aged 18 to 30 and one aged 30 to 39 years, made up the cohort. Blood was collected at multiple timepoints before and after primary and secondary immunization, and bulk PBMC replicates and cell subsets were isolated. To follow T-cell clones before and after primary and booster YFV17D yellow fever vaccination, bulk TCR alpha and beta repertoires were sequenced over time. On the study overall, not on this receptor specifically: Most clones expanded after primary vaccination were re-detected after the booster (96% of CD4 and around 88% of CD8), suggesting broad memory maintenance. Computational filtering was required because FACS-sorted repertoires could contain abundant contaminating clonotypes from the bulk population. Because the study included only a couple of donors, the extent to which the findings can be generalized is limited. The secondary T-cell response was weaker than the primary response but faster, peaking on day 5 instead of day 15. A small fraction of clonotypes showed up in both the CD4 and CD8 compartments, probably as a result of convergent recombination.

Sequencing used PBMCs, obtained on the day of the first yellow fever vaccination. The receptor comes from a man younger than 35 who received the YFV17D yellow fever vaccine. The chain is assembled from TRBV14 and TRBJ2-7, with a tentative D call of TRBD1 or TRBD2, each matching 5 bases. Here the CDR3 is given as CASSQLRDLGLTYF. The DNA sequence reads TGTGCCAGCAGCCAACTTAGGGACCTTGGGTTGACGTACTTC.